The rows below give T cell receptor beta chains drawn from one sample of a study. In TCRdb, the RT-PCR reads were re-called with MiXCR into one record per CDR3 protein. The sample holds about 700,000 distinct CDR3 sequences, 14% seen once. Sequencing input: memory CD4+ T cells from blood. The origin of the receptors is a female donor in good health, serving as a healthy control. The CDR3 runs from the conserved cysteine through the conserved F or W. Each record gives: CDR3 protein, V gene, clone size, J gene. The size of a clone is reported for some rows only, either as once, few or many, or as a class for expanded clones.

CASSPTGGGSLANYGYTF TRBV12-3/TRBV12-4 few TRBJ1-2
CASSQFRGPNSPLHF TRBV4-3 NA TRBJ1-6
CASSGRGTEAFF TRBV7-2 NA TRBJ1-1
CSAFDTSGPDTQYF TRBV20-1 NA TRBJ2-3
CSARDKGQAGYGYTF TRBV20-1 few TRBJ1-2
CASSYGGNYEQFF TRBV6-5 many TRBJ2-1
CASSPGASWLSYEQYF TRBV27 NA TRBJ2-7
CASSLAAAGDGYTF TRBV5-1 NA TRBJ1-2
CSAWWQNTEAFF TRBV20-1 few TRBJ1-1
CASSSLGVTNEKLFF TRBV27 NA TRBJ1-4
CASSGQGRNSYNEQFF TRBV2 NA TRBJ2-1
CASSFSGYRETQYF TRBV7-2 few TRBJ2-5
CASSPGLAGANTGELFF TRBV4-3 many TRBJ2-2
CASSSLGSTDNEQFF TRBV7-3 many TRBJ2-1
CASSPLLAGDNEQFF TRBV18 few TRBJ2-1
CSASPFSGELFF TRBV20-1 NA TRBJ2-2
CASSLEPGLNNSPLHF TRBV7-2 NA TRBJ1-6
CSVAPDSKTQYF TRBV29-1 many TRBJ2-5
CASSPLPTGAGYTF TRBV27 NA TRBJ1-2
CASSLIRGETQYF TRBV12-3/TRBV12-4 NA TRBJ2-5
CASSLESVIGRREQFF TRBV28 few TRBJ2-1
CASSSGTGPQETQYF TRBV5-4 NA TRBJ2-5
CASRRPWALTNTDTQYF TRBV28 NA TRBJ2-3
CASSLAGWGYEKLFF TRBV7-2 NA TRBJ1-4
CSATYGTAVETQYF TRBV20-1 NA TRBJ2-5
CASSLMWGVMETQYF TRBV27 NA TRBJ2-5
CASSLGPSSYNEQFF TRBV5-1 many TRBJ2-1
CASSQSTETEAFF TRBV4-3 many TRBJ1-1
CASSAVAPPYEQYF TRBV19 few TRBJ2-7
CTSSSGTPNTGELFF TRBV5-1 NA TRBJ2-2
CASSLSSVYEQYF TRBV7-2 many TRBJ2-7
CASIRAQGNTEAFF TRBV12-3/TRBV12-4 many TRBJ1-1
CSAPMGGTNTEAFF TRBV20-1 few TRBJ1-1
CSARDQGLAGGDTQYF TRBV20-1 NA TRBJ2-3
CASSHRQDMNTEAFF TRBV18 NA TRBJ1-1
CASSLEPYEQYF TRBV5-1 many TRBJ2-7
CASSLVQLSRSPLHF TRBV7-3 once TRBJ1-6
CAIKRAPGLAGLGAYNEQFF TRBV10-3 NA TRBJ2-1
CASSLASGTRWETQYF TRBV7-9 NA TRBJ2-5
CATQAYNEQFF TRBV28 many TRBJ2-1
CASSEFGTSQPQHF TRBV6-1 few TRBJ1-5
CATSSDGEPYQETQYF TRBV15 few TRBJ2-5
CSAHSGTGVYEQYF TRBV20-1 few TRBJ2-7
CASSRTLGSGANVLTF TRBV14 NA TRBJ2-6
CSAYQTGSNGYTF TRBV20-1 NA TRBJ1-2
CATRREIANTEAFF TRBV2 few TRBJ1-1
CASSPTAAASDTQYF TRBV18 NA TRBJ2-3
CASSDSGGRRGYTF TRBV6-4 NA TRBJ1-2
CASRALADEQFF TRBV2 once TRBJ2-1
CASSLESSEAFF TRBV7-9 NA TRBJ1-1